The clone carrying this T cell receptor (beta chain) was recorded only once. Method: immunoSEQ multiplex PCR; TCRdb's copy keeps in-frame clones and lacks some. In the table there are fewer than 350,000 clones, just over 90% of which are singletons. These data originate in a study of blood T cell repertoires in COVID-19. J was trimmed by 3 bases and V by 1 base; bases with no gene match: 5. The CDR3 has 15 amino acids. CDR1 and CDR2 (germline): SGHNT, YENEEA. Sequenced: PBMCs or T cells enriched from blood (not recorded which). The chain is built from TRBV11-3 and TRBJ1-1; 7 bases match TRBD1. The TCR comes from a woman aged 40 to 55 with acute COVID-19. CDR3 DNA: TGTGCCAGCAGCTTAGTAGTAGGGGGCTACACTGAAGCTTTCTTT. Its translation: CASSLVVGGYTEAFF.